A selection of T cell receptor beta chains follows, all from one sample in a study of control samples from healthy donors and cancer patients. Sequencing used immunoSEQ multiplex PCR; TCRdb keeps in-frame clones, though not all of them. The table includes approximately 150,000 clones, approximately 92% detected once. Specimen: blood. The source of these receptors is a man aged 25 to 40 in good health. The CDR3 runs from the conserved cysteine through the conserved F or W. The order of the fields is J gene, D gene, V gene, clone size, CDR3 DNA, CDR3 protein. A D gene is named only where the DNA matches it firmly. The size of a clone is reported for some rows only, either as once, few or many, or as a class for expanded clones.

j_call: TRBJ2-1; d_call: TRBD2; v_call: TRBV19; clone_size: .; cdr3_nt: TGTGCCAGTACGGGACTAGACTACAATGAGCAGTTCTTC; cdr3_aa: CASTGLDYNEQFF
j_call: TRBJ1-6; d_call: TRBD1; v_call: TRBV2; clone_size: .; cdr3_nt: TGTGCCAGCAGGAAGACAGGGAGTCTTAATTCACCCCTCCACTTT; cdr3_aa: CASRKTGSLNSPLHF
j_call: TRBJ2-1; d_call: TRBD2; v_call: TRBV4-2; clone_size: .; cdr3_nt: TGTGCCAGCAGCCAAGCGGGGGGCTCCTACAATGAGCAGTTCTTC; cdr3_aa: CASSQAGGSYNEQFF
j_call: TRBJ1-1; d_call: .; v_call: TRBV27; clone_size: .; cdr3_nt: TGTGCCAGCAGTTTAGCGGGAAGCACTGAAGCTTTCTTT; cdr3_aa: CASSLAGSTEAFF
j_call: TRBJ1-5; d_call: TRBD1; v_call: TRBV6-5; clone_size: .; cdr3_nt: TGTGCCAGCGGATCTAAGACAGGGCGGCAGCCCCAGCATTTT; cdr3_aa: CASGSKTGRQPQHF
j_call: TRBJ2-2; d_call: TRBD2; v_call: TRBV10-3; clone_size: .; cdr3_nt: TGTGCCATCAGTGGCAGCGGGGGGGCGACGGACACCGGGGAGCTGTTTTTT; cdr3_aa: CAISGSGGATDTGELFF
j_call: TRBJ1-1; d_call: .; v_call: TRBV19; clone_size: .; cdr3_nt: TGTGCCAGTAGTGCTCCAGGGGTCATCATGAACACTGAAGCTTTCTTT; cdr3_aa: CASSAPGVIMNTEAFF
j_call: TRBJ1-5; d_call: .; v_call: TRBV28; clone_size: once; cdr3_nt: TGTGCCACCCAAAGGGGGGGGACCTCGAATCAGCCCCAGCATTTT; cdr3_aa: CATQRGGTSNQPQHF
j_call: TRBJ2-1; d_call: TRBD2; v_call: TRBV6-5; clone_size: .; cdr3_nt: TGTGCCAGCAGGCCGAGCGGGGGGGTGTACAATGAGCAGTTCTTC; cdr3_aa: CASRPSGGVYNEQFF
j_call: TRBJ1-1; d_call: .; v_call: TRBV18; clone_size: .; cdr3_nt: TGTGCCAGCTCACCAATAAGGAGCAGTCGGACGGGGACTGAAGCTTTCTTT; cdr3_aa: CASSPIRSSRTGTEAFF
j_call: TRBJ2-6; d_call: TRBD1; v_call: TRBV28; clone_size: .; cdr3_nt: TGTGCCAGCAGTCCATCGACAGGGGGCACTGGGGCCAACGTCCTGACTTTC; cdr3_aa: CASSPSTGGTGANVLTF
j_call: TRBJ2-3; d_call: .; v_call: TRBV5-1; clone_size: .; cdr3_nt: TGCGCCAGCAGCCGCGAAGGTACAGATACGCAGTATTTT; cdr3_aa: CASSREGTDTQYF
j_call: TRBJ2-4; d_call: .; v_call: TRBV25-1; clone_size: few; cdr3_nt: TGTGCCAGCAGTGAACCCAACAAAAACATTCAGTACTTC; cdr3_aa: CASSEPNKNIQYF
j_call: TRBJ1-5; d_call: .; v_call: TRBV6-2/TRBV6-3; clone_size: once; cdr3_nt: TGTGCCAGCAGTGGCAACCGGGGACGCAATCAGCCCCAGCATTTT; cdr3_aa: CASSGNRGRNQPQHF
j_call: TRBJ2-6; d_call: .; v_call: TRBV7-9; clone_size: .; cdr3_nt: TGTGCCAGCAGCGGCTTATCTGGGGCCAACGTCCTGACTTTC; cdr3_aa: CASSGLSGANVLTF
j_call: TRBJ1-3; d_call: .; v_call: TRBV10-1; clone_size: .; cdr3_nt: TGCGCCAGCAGTGCGGTAAGGGGAACCTCTGGAAACACCATATATTTT; cdr3_aa: CASSAVRGTSGNTIYF
j_call: TRBJ1-4; d_call: .; v_call: TRBV2; clone_size: .; cdr3_nt: TGTGCCAGCAGTGAAAGGGGGATGGGTGAAAAACTGTTTTTT; cdr3_aa: CASSERGMGEKLFF
j_call: TRBJ1-5; d_call: .; v_call: TRBV2; clone_size: .; cdr3_nt: TGTGCCAGCAGTGAGGGGAGCAATCAGCCCCAGCATTTT; cdr3_aa: CASSEGSNQPQHF
j_call: TRBJ1-5; d_call: .; v_call: TRBV19; clone_size: .; cdr3_nt: TGTGCCAGTAGTATAGATCTAGGGAAGAAGCATTTT; cdr3_aa: CASSIDLGKKHF
j_call: TRBJ1-5; d_call: .; v_call: TRBV5-1; clone_size: .; cdr3_nt: TGCGCCAGCAGGCCTGACAGTAATCAGCCCCAGCATTTT; cdr3_aa: CASRPDSNQPQHF
j_call: TRBJ2-7; d_call: .; v_call: TRBV28; clone_size: once; cdr3_nt: TGTGCCAGCAGTTTAACCGGGACCTTCTACGAGCAGTACTTC; cdr3_aa: CASSLTGTFYEQYF
j_call: TRBJ2-3; d_call: .; v_call: TRBV27; clone_size: .; cdr3_nt: TGTGCCAGCAGCTTATTGCAGTCCGGGACGGGTACGCAGTATTTT; cdr3_aa: CASSLLQSGTGTQYF
j_call: TRBJ2-3; d_call: .; v_call: TRBV9; clone_size: .; cdr3_nt: TGTGCCAGCAGCCCAGGGGGGCGGGCGCGCACAGATACGCAGTATTTT; cdr3_aa: CASSPGGRARTDTQYF
j_call: TRBJ2-3; d_call: TRBD2; v_call: TRBV7-2; clone_size: .; cdr3_nt: TGTGCCAGCAGCCCCGCTCCGGGACTAGGATTAACAGATACGCAGTATTTT; cdr3_aa: CASSPAPGLGLTDTQYF
j_call: TRBJ1-4; d_call: TRBD1; v_call: TRBV24-1; clone_size: .; cdr3_nt: TGTGCCACCAGTGATTTGACAGGGGGCGCAACAACTAATGAAAAACTGTTTTTT; cdr3_aa: CATSDLTGGATTNEKLFF